This TCR beta chain was profiled in a study of CD8 T cells in ankylosing spondylitis. Regarding the study as a whole: Apparently characteristic of ankylosing spondylitis blood was a TCR beta motif (roughly eight highly homologous variants).

This CDR3 comprises 17 residues. V trimming: 5 bases; J trimming: 9 bases; junction bases outside the gene matches: 15. Using its own MiXCR run on the 5' RACE reads, TCRdb lists one record per CDR3 protein. The sample shows about 700,000 distinct CDR3 sequences, roughly 19% of them seen only once. Comment on this clonotype: Its specificity is not known.

The receptor was isolated from a male donor with ankylosing spondylitis. The chain links TRBV12-3 or TRBV12-4 to TRBJ2-1; TRBD2 agrees at 11 bases. Sequencing was performed on blood, either unsorted or a sorted T cell fraction (not recorded which). CDR3 in amino acids: CASSPSSGTSGYGEQFF. The CDR3 DNA sequence: TGTGCCAGCAGTCCTTCTTCCGGGACTAGCGGTTACGGTGAGCAGTTCTTC.